The T cell receptor beta chain described here comes from a study of T cell responses to AZD1222 COVID-19 vaccine. Study-wide findings and caveats: Spike-specific TCR repertoires showed rising breadth and depth after two AZD1222 doses. Spike was spanned by vaccine-associated CD4 TCRs, with dominance at 160-218 and 743-854.

In regard to this clone: Its antigen is not known.

The CDR3 contains 12 residues. CDR1 and CDR2 from the germline V gene are SGHRS and YFSETQ. V lost 4 bases to trimming and J lost 0 bases, with 5 bases between them. The assay was immunoSEQ multiplex PCR, and TCRdb's table has in-frame clones only and misses some. The repertoire includes tens of thousands of clones, approximately 91% of them detected once, and over 2% sits in the top ten. The chain is built from TRBV5-1 and TRBJ2-7, with no clear D. Specimen: peripheral blood, collected on day 0 of AZD1222 vaccination. This sequence originates from an adult in good health. CDR3 DNA sequence: TGCGCCAGCAGCCCGTCCTCCTACGAGCAGTACTTC. Its protein is CASSPSSYEQYF.